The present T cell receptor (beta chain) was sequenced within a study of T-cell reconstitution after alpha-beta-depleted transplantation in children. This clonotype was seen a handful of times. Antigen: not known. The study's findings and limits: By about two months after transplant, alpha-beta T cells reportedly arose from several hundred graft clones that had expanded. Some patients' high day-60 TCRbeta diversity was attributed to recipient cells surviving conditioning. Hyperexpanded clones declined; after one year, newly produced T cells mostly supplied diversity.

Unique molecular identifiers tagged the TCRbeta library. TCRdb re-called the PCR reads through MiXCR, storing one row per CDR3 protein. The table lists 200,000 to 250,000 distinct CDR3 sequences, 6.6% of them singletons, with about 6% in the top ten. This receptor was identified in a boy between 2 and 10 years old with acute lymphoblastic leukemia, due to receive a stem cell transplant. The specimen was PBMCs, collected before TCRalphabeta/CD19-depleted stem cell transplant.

CDR3 nucleotide sequence: TGCAGCGCATCGGGAACAGGGAGCACTGAAGCTTTCTTT. It encodes CSASGTGSTEAFF. The chain joins TRBV29-1 to TRBJ1-1, with TRBD1 as a possible D gene (6 bases). The CDR3 runs 13 residues. Trimming shortened V by 7 bases and J by 4 bases, and 16 bases separated the two germline ends. Germline V gives CDR1 SQVTM, CDR2 ANQGSEA.